Sequencing of this TCR beta chain was carried out in a study of blood T cell repertoires in COVID-19. The data were produced by immunoSEQ multiplex PCR, yet TCRdb's version contains in-frame clones alone and is incomplete. The table shows roughly 280,000 clones, with about 90% occurring only once. The ends lost 2 bases at V and 2 bases at J; junction bases unmatched: 10. CDR1 SGHRS and CDR2 YFSETQ come from the germline V gene. This CDR3 region has 18 residues. The TCR was taken from a woman in her 30s with COVID-19, enrolled during active disease. V usage is TRBV5-1 and J usage is TRBJ2-5, with 12 bases lining up with TRBD2. The source material was peripheral blood. The CDR3 DNA reads TGCGCCAGCAGCTTTGGCCTAGCGGGAGGGGTTTGGCAAGAGACCCAGTACTTC. Its translation is CASSFGLAGGVWQETQYF.